A single sample is the source of the 2 T cell receptor beta chains below, sequenced in a study of CD8+CD57+ T cells in acquired aplastic anemia. Genomic DNA constituted the template upon which TCR beta VDJ and CDR3 profiling was performed. A single record per CDR3 protein comes from TCRdb applying MiXCR to the reads. The repertoire holds hundreds of thousands of distinct CDR3 sequences, with about a third as singletons. Previously, flow cytometry had revealed CD8+CD57+ cell expansion in the patients chosen for sequencing. Sequencing was performed on sorted CD4+, CD8+, or CD8+CD57+ T cells (not recorded which) from PBMCs. The receptor source for this set is a human donor with aplastic anemia.

This chain connects TRBV12-5 to TRBJ1-4, with 8 nucleotides matching TRBD1. V lost 5 bases and J lost 8; bases outside the gene matches: 13. The CDR3 runs 16 residues. Germline V lookup: CDR1 LGHNT, CDR2 FRNRAP. The CDR3 sequence: CASGAKTGGSGEKLFF. Written as DNA, the CDR3 is TGTGCTAGTGGTGCGAAAACAGGGGGAAGCGGAGAAAAACTGTTTTTT.

This clonotype occurred many times. This chain connects TRBV25-1 to TRBJ1-1, with D uncertain. V was trimmed by 8 bases and J by 0 bases, leaving 10 bases between them. In germline, CDR1 is MGHDK, CDR2 SYGVNS. The CDR3 has 13 amino acids. CDR3 sequence reads: CASLPGMNTEAFF. CDR3 bases: TGTGCCAGCTTACCCGGGATGAACACTGAAGCTTTCTTT.